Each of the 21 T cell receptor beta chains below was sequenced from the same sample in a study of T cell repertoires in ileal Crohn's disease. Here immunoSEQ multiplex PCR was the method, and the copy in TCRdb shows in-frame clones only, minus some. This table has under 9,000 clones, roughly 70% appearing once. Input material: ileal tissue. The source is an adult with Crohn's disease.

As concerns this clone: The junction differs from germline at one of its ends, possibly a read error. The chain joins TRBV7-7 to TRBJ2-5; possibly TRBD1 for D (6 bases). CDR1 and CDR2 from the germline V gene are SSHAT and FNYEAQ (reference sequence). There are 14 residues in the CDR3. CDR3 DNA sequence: TGTGCTAGCAGCTCGGGACATTCGGGAGAGACCCAGTACTTC. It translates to CASSSGHSGETQYF.

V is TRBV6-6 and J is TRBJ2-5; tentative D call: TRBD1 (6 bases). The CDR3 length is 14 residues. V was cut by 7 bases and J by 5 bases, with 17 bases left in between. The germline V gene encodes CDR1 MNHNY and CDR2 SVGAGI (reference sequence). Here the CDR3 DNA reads TGTGCCAGCACCAAGAGGGGGTCGGGGGAGACCCAGTACTTC. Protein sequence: CASTKRGSGETQYF.

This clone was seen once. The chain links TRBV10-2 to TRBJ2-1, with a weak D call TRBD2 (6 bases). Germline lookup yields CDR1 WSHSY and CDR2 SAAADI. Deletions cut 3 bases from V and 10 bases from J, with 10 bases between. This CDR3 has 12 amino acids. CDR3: CASSDLGGEQFF. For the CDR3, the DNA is TGCGCCAGCAGTGATCTGGGGGGAGAGCAGTTCTTC.

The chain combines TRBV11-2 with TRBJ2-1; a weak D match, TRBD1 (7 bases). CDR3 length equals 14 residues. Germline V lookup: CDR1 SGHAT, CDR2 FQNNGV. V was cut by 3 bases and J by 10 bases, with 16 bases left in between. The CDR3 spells CASSLNQGGGEQFF. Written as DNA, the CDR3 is TGTGCCAGCAGCTTGAACCAGGGGGGCGGGGAGCAGTTCTTC.

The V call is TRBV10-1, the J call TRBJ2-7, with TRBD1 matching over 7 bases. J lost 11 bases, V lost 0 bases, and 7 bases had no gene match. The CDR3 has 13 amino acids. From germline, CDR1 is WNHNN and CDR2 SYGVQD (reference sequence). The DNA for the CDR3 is TGCGCCAGCAGTGAGTCGGTGACAGGGCGGGAGTACTTC. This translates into CASSESVTGREYF.

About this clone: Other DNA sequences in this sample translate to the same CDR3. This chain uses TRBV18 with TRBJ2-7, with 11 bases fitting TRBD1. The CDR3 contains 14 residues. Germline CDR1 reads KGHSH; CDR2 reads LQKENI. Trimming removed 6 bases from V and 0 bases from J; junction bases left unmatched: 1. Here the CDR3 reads CASSGTGGSYEQYF. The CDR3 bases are TGTGCCAGCTCGGGGACAGGGGGCTCCTACGAGCAGTACTTC.

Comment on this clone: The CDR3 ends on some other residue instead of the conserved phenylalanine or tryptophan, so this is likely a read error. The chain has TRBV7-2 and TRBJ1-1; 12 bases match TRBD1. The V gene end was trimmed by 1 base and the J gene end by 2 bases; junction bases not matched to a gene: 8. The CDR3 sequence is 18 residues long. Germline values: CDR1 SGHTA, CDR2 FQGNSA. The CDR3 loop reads CASSLGARDRGQNTEAFS. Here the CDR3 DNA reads TGTGCCAGCAGCTTAGGGGCCCGGGACAGGGGGCAAAACACTGAAGCTTTCTCT.

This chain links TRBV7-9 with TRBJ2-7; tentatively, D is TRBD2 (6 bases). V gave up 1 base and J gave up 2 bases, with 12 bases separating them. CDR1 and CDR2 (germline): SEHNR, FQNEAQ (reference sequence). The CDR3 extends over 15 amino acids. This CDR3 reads CASSLVSRGPYEQYF. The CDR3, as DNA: TGTGCCAGCAGCTTAGTGTCGCGGGGACCCTACGAGCAGTACTTC.

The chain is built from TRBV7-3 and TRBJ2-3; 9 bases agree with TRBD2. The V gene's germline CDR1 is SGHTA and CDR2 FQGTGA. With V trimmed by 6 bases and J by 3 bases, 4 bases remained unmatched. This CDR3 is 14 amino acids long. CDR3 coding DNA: TGTGCCAGCAGTTTAGCGGGGGCGACAGATACGCAGTATTTT. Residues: CASSLAGATDTQYF.

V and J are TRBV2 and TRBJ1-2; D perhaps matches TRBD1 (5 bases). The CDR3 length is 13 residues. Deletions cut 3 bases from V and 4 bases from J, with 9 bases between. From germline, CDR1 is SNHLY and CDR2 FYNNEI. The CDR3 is CASSEVRVYGYTF. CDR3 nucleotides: TGTGCCAGCAGTGAGGTCAGGGTCTATGGCTACACCTTC.

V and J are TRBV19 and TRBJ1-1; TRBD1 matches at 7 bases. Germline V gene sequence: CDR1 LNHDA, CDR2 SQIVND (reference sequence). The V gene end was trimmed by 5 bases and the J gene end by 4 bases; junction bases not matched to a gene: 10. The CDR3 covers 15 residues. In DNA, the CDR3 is TGTGCCAGTAGTCCCCACAGGGGTGGGAGCACTGAAGCTTTCTTT. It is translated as CASSPHRGGSTEAFF.

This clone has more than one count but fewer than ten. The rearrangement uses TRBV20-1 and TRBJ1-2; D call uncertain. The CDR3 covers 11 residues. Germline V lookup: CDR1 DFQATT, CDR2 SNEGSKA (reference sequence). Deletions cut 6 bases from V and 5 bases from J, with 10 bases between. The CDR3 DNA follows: TGCAGTGCCGTTCAGGATTATGGCTACACCTTC. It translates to CSAVQDYGYTF.

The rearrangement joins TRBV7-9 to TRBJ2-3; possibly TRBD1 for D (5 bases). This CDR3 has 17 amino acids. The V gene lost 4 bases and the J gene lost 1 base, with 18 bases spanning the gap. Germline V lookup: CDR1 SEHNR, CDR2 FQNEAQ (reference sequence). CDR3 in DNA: TGTGCCAGCAGCTCCTACACCTGGCAGGGCGGCACAGATACGCAGTATTTT. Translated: CASSSYTWQGGTDTQYF.

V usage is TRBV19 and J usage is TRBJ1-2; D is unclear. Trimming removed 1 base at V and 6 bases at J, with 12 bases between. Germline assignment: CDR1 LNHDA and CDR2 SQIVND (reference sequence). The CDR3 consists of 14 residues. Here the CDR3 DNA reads TGTGCCAGTAGTATAGCTGGGAGGTATGATGGCTACACCTTC. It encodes CASSIAGRYDGYTF.

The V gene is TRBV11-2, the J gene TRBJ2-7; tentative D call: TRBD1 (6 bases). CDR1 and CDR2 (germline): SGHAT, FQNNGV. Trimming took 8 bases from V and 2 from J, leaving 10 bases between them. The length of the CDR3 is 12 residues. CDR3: CASLGATYEQYF. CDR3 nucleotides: TGTGCCAGCCTGGGGGCAACCTACGAGCAGTACTTC.

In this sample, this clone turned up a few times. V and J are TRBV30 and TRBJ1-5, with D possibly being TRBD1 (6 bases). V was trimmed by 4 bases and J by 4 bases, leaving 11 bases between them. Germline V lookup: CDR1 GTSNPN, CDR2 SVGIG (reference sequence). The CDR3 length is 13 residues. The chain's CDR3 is CAWNPQGNQPQHF. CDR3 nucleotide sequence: TGTGCCTGGAACCCACAGGGAAATCAGCCCCAGCATTTT.

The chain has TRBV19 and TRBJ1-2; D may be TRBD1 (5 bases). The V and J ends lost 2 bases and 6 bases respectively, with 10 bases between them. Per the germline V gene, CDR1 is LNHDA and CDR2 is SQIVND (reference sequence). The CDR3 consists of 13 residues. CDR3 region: CASSIYMDNGYTF. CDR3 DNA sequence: TGTGCCAGTAGTATATACATGGACAATGGCTACACCTTC.

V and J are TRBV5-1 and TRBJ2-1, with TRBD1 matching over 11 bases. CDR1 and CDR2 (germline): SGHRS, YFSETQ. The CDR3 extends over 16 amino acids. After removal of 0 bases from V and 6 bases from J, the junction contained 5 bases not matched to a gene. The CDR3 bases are TGCGCCAGCAGCTTGGTGAAGGGACAGGGGGTCAATGAGCAGTTCTTC. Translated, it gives CASSLVKGQGVNEQFF. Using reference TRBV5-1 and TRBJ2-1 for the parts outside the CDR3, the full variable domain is KAGVTQTPRYLIKTRGQQVTLSCSPISGHRSVSWYQQTPGQGLQFLFEYFSETQRNKGNFPGRFSGRQFSNSRSEMNVSTLELGDSALYLCASSLVKGQGVNEQFFGPGTRLTVL.

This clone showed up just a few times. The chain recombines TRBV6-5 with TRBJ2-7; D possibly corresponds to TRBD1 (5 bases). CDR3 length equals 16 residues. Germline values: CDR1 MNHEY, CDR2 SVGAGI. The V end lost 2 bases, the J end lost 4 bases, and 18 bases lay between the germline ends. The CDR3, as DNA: TGTGCCAGCAGTTACGGATGGACACCGGACCCTTACGAGCAGTACTTC. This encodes CASSYGWTPDPYEQYF.

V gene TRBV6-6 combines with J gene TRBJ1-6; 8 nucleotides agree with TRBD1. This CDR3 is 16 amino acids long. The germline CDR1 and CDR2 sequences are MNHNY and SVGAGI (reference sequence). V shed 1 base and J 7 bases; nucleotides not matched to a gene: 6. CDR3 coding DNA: TGTGCCAGCAGTTACTGGGGACAGGTTCCGAATTCACCCCTCCACTTT. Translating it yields CASSYWGQVPNSPLHF.

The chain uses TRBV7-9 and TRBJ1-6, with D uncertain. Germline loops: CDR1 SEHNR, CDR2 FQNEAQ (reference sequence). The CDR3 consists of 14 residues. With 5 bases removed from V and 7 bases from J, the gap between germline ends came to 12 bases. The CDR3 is CASSQTGTNSPLHF. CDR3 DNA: TGTGCCAGCAGCCAGACGGGTACCAATTCACCCCTCCACTTT.